This T cell receptor (beta chain) derives from a study of T cell changes during pregnancy in multiple sclerosis. This clone has just a few counts. TCRdb's table, derived via immunoSEQ multiplex PCR, lists solely in-frame clones and lacks some. The data show 78,000 or so clones, 85% to 95% seen once. The germline CDR1 and CDR2 sequences are SGDLS and YYNGEE. The CDR3 has 13 amino acids. Trimming removed 4 bases from V and 3 bases from J, with 10 bases in between. The sequenced sample was CD4+ T cells from peripheral blood mononuclear cells, obtained before pregnancy. The sequence was obtained from a female donor with multiple sclerosis, enrolled in a pregnancy study. The chain couples TRBV9 to TRBJ1-1; a weak D match, TRBD1 (5 bases). CDR3 residues: CASSKDRYTEAFF. CDR3 coding DNA: TGTGCCAGCAGCAAAGACAGATACACTGAAGCTTTCTTT.